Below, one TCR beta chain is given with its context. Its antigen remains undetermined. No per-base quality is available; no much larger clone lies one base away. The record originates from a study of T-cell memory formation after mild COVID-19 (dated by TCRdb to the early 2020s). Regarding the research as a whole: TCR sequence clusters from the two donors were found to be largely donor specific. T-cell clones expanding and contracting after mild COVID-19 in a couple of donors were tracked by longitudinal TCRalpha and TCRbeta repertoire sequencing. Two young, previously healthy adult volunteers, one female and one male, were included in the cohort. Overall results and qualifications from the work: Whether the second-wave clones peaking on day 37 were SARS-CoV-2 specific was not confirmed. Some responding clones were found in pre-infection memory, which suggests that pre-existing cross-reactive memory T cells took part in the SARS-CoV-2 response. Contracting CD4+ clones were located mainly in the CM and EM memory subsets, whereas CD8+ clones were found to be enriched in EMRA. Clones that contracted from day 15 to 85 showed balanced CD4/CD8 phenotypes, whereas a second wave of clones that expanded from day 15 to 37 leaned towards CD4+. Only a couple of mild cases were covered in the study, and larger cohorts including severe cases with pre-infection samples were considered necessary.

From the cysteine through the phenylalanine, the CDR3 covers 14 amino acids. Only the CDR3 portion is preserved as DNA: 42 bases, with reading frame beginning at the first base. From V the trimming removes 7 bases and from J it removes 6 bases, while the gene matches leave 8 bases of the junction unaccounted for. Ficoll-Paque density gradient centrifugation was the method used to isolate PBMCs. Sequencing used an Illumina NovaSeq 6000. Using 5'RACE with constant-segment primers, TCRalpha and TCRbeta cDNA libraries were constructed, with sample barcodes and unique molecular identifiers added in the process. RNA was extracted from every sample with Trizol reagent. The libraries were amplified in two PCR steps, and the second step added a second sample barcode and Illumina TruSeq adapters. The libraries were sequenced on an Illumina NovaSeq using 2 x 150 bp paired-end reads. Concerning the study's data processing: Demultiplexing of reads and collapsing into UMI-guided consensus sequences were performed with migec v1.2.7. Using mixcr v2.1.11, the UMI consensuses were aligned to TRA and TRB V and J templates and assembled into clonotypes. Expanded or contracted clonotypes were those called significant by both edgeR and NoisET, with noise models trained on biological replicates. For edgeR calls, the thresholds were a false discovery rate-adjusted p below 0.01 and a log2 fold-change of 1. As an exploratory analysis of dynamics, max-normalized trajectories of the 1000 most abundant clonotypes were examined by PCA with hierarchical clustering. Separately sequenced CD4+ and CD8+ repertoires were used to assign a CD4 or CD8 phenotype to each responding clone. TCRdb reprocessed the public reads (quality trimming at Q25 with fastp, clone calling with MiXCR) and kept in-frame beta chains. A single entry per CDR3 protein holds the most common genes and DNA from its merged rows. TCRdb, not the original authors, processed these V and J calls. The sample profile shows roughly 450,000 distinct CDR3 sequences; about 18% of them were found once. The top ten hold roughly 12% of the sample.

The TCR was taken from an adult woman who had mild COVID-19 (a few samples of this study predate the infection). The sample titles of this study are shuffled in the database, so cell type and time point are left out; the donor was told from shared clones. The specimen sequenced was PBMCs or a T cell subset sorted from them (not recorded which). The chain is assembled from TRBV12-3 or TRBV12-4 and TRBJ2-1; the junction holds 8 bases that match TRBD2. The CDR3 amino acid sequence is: CASIWTGGSNEQFF. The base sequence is TGTGCCAGCATTTGGACGGGAGGGAGCAATGAGCAGTTCTTC.